This T cell receptor (beta chain) originates from a study of cytomegalovirus exposure and HLA in healthy donors. Findings and limits, study-wide: Some TCR beta chains (roughly 150 of them) were listed as cytomegalovirus-associated. A later analysis linked a missense variant in DCLRE1C to the trimming of TCR beta V and J genes. The majority of CMV-associated TCR beta chains were reported as apparently HLA-restricted in a later analysis. Sequencing probably produced one cluster of sequence variants that were highly shared.

The PCR used 60 Vbeta and 13 Jbeta primers. Produced via immunoSEQ multiplex PCR; TCRdb's table is partial and in-frame only. In the table there are approximately 220,000 clones, 76% of which are singletons. This clone was seen only a few times. As yet, its antigen is unknown. This receptor was taken from a man between 18 and 29 years old in good health and CMV-seronegative. Sequenced input: PBMCs.

The CDR3 is CASSTDSITQYF. CDR3 DNA sequence: TGCGCCAGCAGCACAGACAGTATTACGCAGTATTTT. The rearrangement uses TRBV5-1 and TRBJ2-3; D may be TRBD1 (5 bases). CDR3 size: 12 residues. Trimming removed 4 bases from V and 8 bases from J, with 11 bases in between. Per germline, CDR1 SGHRS and CDR2 YFSETQ. Full variable domain (outside the CDR3, taken from reference TRBV5-1 and TRBJ2-3): KAGVTQTPRYLIKTRGQQVTLSCSPISGHRSVSWYQQTPGQGLQFLFEYFSETQRNKGNFPGRFSGRQFSNSRSEMNVSTLELGDSALYLCASSTDSITQYFGPGTRLTVL.